This TCR beta chain stems from a study of blood T cell repertoires in COVID-19. This clone is a singleton in its sample. The data were produced by immunoSEQ multiplex PCR, yet TCRdb's version contains in-frame clones alone and is incomplete. The table includes about 110,000 clones, approximately 87% detected once. The CDR3 totals 14 residues. The V gene lost 1 base and the J gene lost 10 bases, with 19 bases spanning the gap. The germline CDR1 and CDR2 sequences are SQVTM and ANQGSEA. The specimen was peripheral blood. The origin of this receptor is a woman in her fifties or sixties with acute or convalescent COVID-19. V gene TRBV29-1 combines with J gene TRBJ1-1; D call uncertain. The CDR3 region is CSVEAGRDFYRAFF. Here the CDR3 DNA reads TGCAGCGTTGAAGCGGGAAGAGACTTCTATAGAGCTTTCTTT.